This is a list of T cell receptor beta chains from one sample in a study of regulatory T cells in long-lasting Graves disease. TCRdb processed the multiplex PCR reads anew with MiXCR; each CDR3 protein has one entry. The data show approximately 440,000 distinct CDR3 sequences, with 23% seen just once and approximately 26% held by the top ten. Source: peripheral blood mononuclear cells (PBMCs), taken when the disease was refractory, from a patient treated with antithyroid drugs. Source of these receptors: a female donor with Graves disease. The CDR3 runs from the conserved cysteine through the conserved F or W. The D gene is left open where the match is weak. Clone size is stated in some rows and not others, as once, few, many or a class when expanded.

>TRBJ2-3|TRBV7-2|NA|NA
TGTGCCAGCAGGGTCGAGGGCGTTGCAGATACGCAGTATTTT
CASRVEGVADTQYF
>TRBJ2-7|TRBV6-1|TRBD1|NA
TGTGCCACGGGAGGTAGGACAGGGGACATCTACGAGCAGTACTTC
CATGGRTGDIYEQYF
>TRBJ2-1|TRBV20-1|NA|few
TGCAGTGCTAGAGAGATCGGGGGCCGCGGAATAAACAATGAGCAGTTCTTC
CSAREIGGRGINNEQFF
>TRBJ1-2|TRBV20-1|TRBD1|few
TGCAGTGCCGAAGGGACAGGCCTTAGCTATGGCTACACCTTC
CSAEGTGLSYGYTF
>TRBJ2-5|TRBV13|TRBD2|NA
TGTGCCAGCAGCCCCCCGTTAGCACCTAGCGGACGAACCCTCCAAGAGACCCAGTACTTC
CASSPPLAPSGRTLQETQYF
>TRBJ2-7|TRBV6-9|NA|NA
TGTGCCAGCAGTTACTTAGACACCAGATACGAGCAGTACTTC
CASSYLDTRYEQYF
>TRBJ2-7|TRBV7-9|NA|many
TGTGCCAGCAGCTTAGGTGGGGGAGCCTACGAGCAGTACTTC
CASSLGGGAYEQYF
>TRBJ1-1|TRBV15|NA|many
TGTGCCACCAGCAGACTTTCTCGGGGGCGGCTTTCGACGATGAACACTGAAGCTTTCTTT
CATSRLSRGRLSTMNTEAFF
>TRBJ1-2|TRBV10-3|TRBD1|few
TGTGCCATCAGCAATCAACAGGGGAACTATGGCTACACCTTC
CAISNQQGNYGYTF
>TRBJ2-5|TRBV5-1|TRBD1|NA
TGCGCCAGCAGCGAGGGGACAGGCGACCAAGAGACCCAGTACTTC
CASSEGTGDQETQYF
>TRBJ2-4|TRBV20-1|NA|NA
TGCAGTGCTAGAGTGCAGGGGACCAAAAACATTCAGTACTTC
CSARVQGTKNIQYF
>TRBJ2-7|TRBV30|TRBD2|NA
TGTGCCTGGAGGCCTTCTAGCACCCTGCCGGGAGGGTCTCACTTC
CAWRPSSTLPGGSHF
>TRBJ2-2|TRBV29-1|NA|NA
TGCAGCGGTACAGGTCCCAGTAACACCGGGGAGCTGTTTTTT
CSGTGPSNTGELFF
>TRBJ1-1|TRBV6-1|TRBD1|many
TGTGCCAGCACCGGGGACAGGGACCTGAACACTGAAGCTTTCTTT
CASTGDRDLNTEAFF
>TRBJ2-7|TRBV7-2|TRBD2|NA
TGTGCCAGCAGCTTAGAGAACGGGGCTAGCGGGAGCCCCCTCTACGAGCAGTACTTC
CASSLENGASGSPLYEQYF
>TRBJ1-2|TRBV28|NA|NA
TGTGCCAGCAACAAAAAACGGGGAGGCGACTACACCTTC
CASNKKRGGDYTF
>TRBJ1-3|TRBV29-1|NA|few
TGCAGCGTTGGGTCAACAGGGACCTCTGGAAACACCATATATTTT
CSVGSTGTSGNTIYF
>TRBJ1-4|TRBV7-9|NA|NA
TGTGCCAGCAGCGCTCAGACAGGCTACGATGAAAAACTGTTTTTT
CASSAQTGYDEKLFF
>TRBJ2-2|TRBV12-3/TRBV12-4|NA|many
TGTGCCAGCAGTCCCTTTGGGGGGAACACCGGGGAGCTGTTTTTT
CASSPFGGNTGELFF
>TRBJ2-2|TRBV6-1|NA|NA
TGTGCCAGCAGTCCGGACGGAACCACCGGGGAGCTGTTTTTT
CASSPDGTTGELFF
>TRBJ2-2|TRBV29-1|TRBD2|few
TGCAGCGTCGCGCGACTAGCAGGCACCGGGGAGCTGTTTTTT
CSVARLAGTGELFF
>TRBJ1-2|TRBV29-1|TRBD1|few
TGCAGCGGACAGGTTACAGGGGATGGCTACACCTTC
CSGQVTGDGYTF
>TRBJ2-5|TRBV11-2|NA|many
TGTGCCAGCAGCCCTGGGACCGCCGCTGAGACCCAGTACTTC
CASSPGTAAETQYF
>TRBJ1-2|TRBV11-2|NA|many
TGTGCCAGCAGCCCGACAGGAACTAGTGGCTACACCTTC
CASSPTGTSGYTF
>TRBJ2-2|TRBV5-1|TRBD1|NA
TGCGCCAGCAGCCTGAGACTGACAGGGTCGAACACCGGGGAGCTGTTTTTT
CASSLRLTGSNTGELFF
>TRBJ1-5|TRBV28|NA|many
TGTGCCAGCAGTTCAGGGTTCTATAGCAATCAGCCCCAGCATTTT
CASSSGFYSNQPQHF
>TRBJ2-3|TRBV5-1|NA|many
TGTGCCAGCAGCTTAGGGGGGGCAGATACGCAGTATTTT
CASSLGGADTQYF
>TRBJ2-3|TRBV7-9|NA|NA
TGTGCCAGCAGCTTAGCGGGTCCTAGCACAGATACGCAGTATTTT
CASSLAGPSTDTQYF
>TRBJ1-2|TRBV7-2|NA|many
TGTGCCAGCAGCTTAATGAGGCTCTGGAGCTACACCTTC
CASSLMRLWSYTF
>TRBJ2-4|TRBV27|NA|NA
TGTGCCAGCAGACGGAACATTCAGTACTTC
CASRRNIQYF
>TRBJ2-7|TRBV19|NA|few
TGTGCCAGTAGTATAGGCTTCGGACAGACCTACGAGCAGTACTTC
CASSIGFGQTYEQYF
>TRBJ1-1|TRBV28|NA|once
TGTGCCAGCAGTTTACGGGCCTGGGGCGCGGGCACTGAAGCTTTCTTT
CASSLRAWGAGTEAFF
>TRBJ2-3|TRBV28|TRBD1|few
TGTGCCAGCAGTTTATGGGGCCAGGGGGTCGCAGATACGCAGTATTTT
CASSLWGQGVADTQYF
>TRBJ2-7|TRBV20-1|TRBD2|many
TGCAGTGCTTGGACTAGCGGGAGGGGCGGCTACGAGCAGTACTTC
CSAWTSGRGGYEQYF
>TRBJ2-1|TRBV5-1|NA|NA
TGCGCCAGCAGCTTGTCGAGTAGCGGCCACAATGAGCAGTTCTTC
CASSLSSSGHNEQFF
>TRBJ1-1|TRBV25-1|NA|many
TGTGCCAGCAGTGATGGAGACAAGGACACTGAAGCTTTCTTT
CASSDGDKDTEAFF
>TRBJ2-2|TRBV20-1|NA|NA
TGCAGTGCGGGTGGGAATCCGAACACCGGGGAGCTGTTTTTT
CSAGGNPNTGELFF
>TRBJ1-2|TRBV2|NA|NA
TGCGCCAGCAGCCAAGATGGGGGCAGGCCAACTAACTATGGCTACACCTTC
CASSQDGGRPTNYGYTF
>TRBJ2-2|TRBV20-1|NA|NA
TGCAGTGCTAGCAAGCCCCACGGGGAGCTGTTTTTT
CSASKPHGELFF
>TRBJ2-7|TRBV6-2/TRBV6-3|NA|many
TGTGCCAGCAGTTACTTAAGCCTGGCCTACGAGCAGTACTTC
CASSYLSLAYEQYF
>TRBJ2-7|TRBV4-1|NA|NA
TGCGCCAGCAGCCAAGATAGGGCAGCCAAGCGCTACGAGCAGTACTTC
CASSQDRAAKRYEQYF
>TRBJ1-1|TRBV7-2|NA|NA
TGTACCAGCAGCTTAAAACTCGGAAGTACTTACACTGAAGCTTTCTTT
CTSSLKLGSTYTEAFF
>TRBJ1-5|TRBV6-1|NA|many
TGTGCCAGCAGTGACAGCGTGGAGCCCCAGCATTTT
CASSDSVEPQHF
>TRBJ2-2|TRBV2|NA|few
TGTGCCAGCAGTGAAACCAGTCCGAACACCGGGGAGCTGTTTTTT
CASSETSPNTGELFF
>TRBJ2-7|TRBV27|TRBD1|NA
TGTGCCAGCAGGCGGGACAGGGGGTACTACGAGCAGTACTTC
CASRRDRGYYEQYF
>TRBJ2-7|TRBV7-9|TRBD2|NA
TGTGCCAGCAGCTTAGGGGTGGCGGGGGTCTCCTACGAGCAGTACTTC
CASSLGVAGVSYEQYF
>TRBJ2-7|TRBV28|NA|NA
TGTGCCAGCAGTTACAGGAAGCGTAGCTACGAGCAGTACTTC
CASSYRKRSYEQYF
>TRBJ1-6|TRBV6-9|NA|few
TGTGCCAGCAGTTACTCTTTCATGGGTCGGGGCGGACAACTCTATAATTCACCCCTCCACTTT
CASSYSFMGRGGQLYNSPLHF
>TRBJ2-7|TRBV10-3|NA|NA
TGTGCCATCAGTGTTGGATTGGCCTACGAGCAGTACTTC
CAISVGLAYEQYF
>TRBJ1-2|TRBV12-5|NA|NA
TGTGCTAGTGGTTCCGACGGTGGTCTGCGCTACACCTTC
CASGSDGGLRYTF